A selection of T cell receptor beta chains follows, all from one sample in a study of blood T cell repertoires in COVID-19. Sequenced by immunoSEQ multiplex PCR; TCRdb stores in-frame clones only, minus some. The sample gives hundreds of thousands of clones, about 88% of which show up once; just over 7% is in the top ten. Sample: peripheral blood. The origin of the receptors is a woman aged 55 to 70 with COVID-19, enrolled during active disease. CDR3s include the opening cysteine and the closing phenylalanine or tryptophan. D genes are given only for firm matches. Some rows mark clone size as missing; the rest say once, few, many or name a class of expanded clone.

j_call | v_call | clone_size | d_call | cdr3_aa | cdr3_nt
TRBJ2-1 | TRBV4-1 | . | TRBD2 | CASSQEGWPAGGNNEQFF | TGCGCCAGCAGCCAAGAAGGATGGCCAGCGGGGGGAAACAATGAGCAGTTCTTC
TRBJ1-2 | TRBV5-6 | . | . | CASSRLGEEVVGGYTF | TGTGCCAGCAGCCGACTCGGGGAGGAAGTAGTAGGTGGCTACACCTTC
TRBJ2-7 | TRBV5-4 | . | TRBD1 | CASSFKQGADEQYF | TGTGCCAGCAGCTTTAAACAGGGGGCTGACGAGCAGTACTTC
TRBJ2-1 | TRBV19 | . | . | CASSISSERYEQFF | TGTGCCAGTAGTATAAGTTCGGAGAGGTATGAGCAGTTCTTC
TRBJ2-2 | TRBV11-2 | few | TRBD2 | CASSLTRGGVAGELFF | TGTGCCAGCAGCTTAACCCGGGGGGGCGTTGCCGGGGAGCTGTTTTTT
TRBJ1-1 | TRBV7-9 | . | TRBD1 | CASSSQGDTEAFF | TGTGCCAGCAGCTCACAGGGGGACACTGAAGCTTTCTTT
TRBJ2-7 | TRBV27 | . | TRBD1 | CASSYQGAGYEQYF | TGTGCCAGCAGTTATCAGGGGGCCGGGTACGAGCAGTACTTC
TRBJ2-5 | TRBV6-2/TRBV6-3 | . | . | CASSLRGLQETQYF | TGTGCCAGCAGCCTCCGGGGGTTACAAGAGACCCAGTACTTC
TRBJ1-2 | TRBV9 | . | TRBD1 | CASSKTQGDSYGYTF | TGTGCCAGCAGCAAAACACAGGGGGACAGCTATGGCTACACCTTC
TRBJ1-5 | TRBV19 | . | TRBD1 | CASAGTGGNQPQHF | TGTGCCAGTGCCGGGACAGGGGGCAATCAGCCCCAGCATTTT
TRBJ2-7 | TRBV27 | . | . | CASSSAHEQYF | TGTGCCAGCAGCAGCGCCCACGAGCAGTACTTC
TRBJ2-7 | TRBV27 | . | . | CASSLGNEQYF | TGTGCCAGCAGCTTGGGCAACGAGCAGTACTTC
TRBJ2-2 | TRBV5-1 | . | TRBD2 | CASNPGTGGAGELFF | TGCGCCAGCAACCCGGGGACCGGGGGGGCCGGGGAGCTGTTTTTT
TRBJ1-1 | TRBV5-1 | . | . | CASSREGPEAFF | TGCGCCAGCAGCCGCGAGGGTCCTGAAGCTTTCTTT
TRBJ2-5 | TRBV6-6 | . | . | CASSWHPGQDVGAQYF | TGTGCCAGCAGTTGGCACCCGGGACAAGATGTGGGGGCCCAGTACTTC
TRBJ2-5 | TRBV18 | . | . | CASSPGQKSYKETQYF | TGTGCCAGCTCACCCGGACAGAAGTCTTACAAAGAGACCCAGTACTTC
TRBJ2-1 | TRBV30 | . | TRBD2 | CAWSVGGGRYNEQFF | TGTGCCTGGAGTGTAGGCGGGGGTCGATACAATGAGCAGTTCTTC
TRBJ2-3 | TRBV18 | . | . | CASSPLGGPDTQYF | TGTGCCAGCTCACCCCTTGGGGGCCCAGATACGCAGTATTTT
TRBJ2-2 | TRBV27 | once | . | CASRKTGSGELFF | TGTGCCAGCAGGAAAACAGGGTCCGGGGAGCTGTTTTTT
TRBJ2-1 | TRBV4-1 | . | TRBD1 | CASSPGQGSNNEQFF | TGCGCCAGCAGCCCTGGACAGGGGAGCAACAATGAGCAGTTCTTC
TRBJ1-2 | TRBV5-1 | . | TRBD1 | CASSLKGQGTFSYGYTF | TGCGCCAGCAGCTTGAAAGGACAGGGAACCTTCTCCTATGGCTACACCTTC
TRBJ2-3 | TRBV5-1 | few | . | CASSFMTDTDTQYF | TGCGCCAGCAGCTTTATGACAGACACAGATACGCAGTATTTT
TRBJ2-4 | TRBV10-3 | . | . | CAISESGQWAKNIQYF | TGTGCCATCAGTGAGTCGGGGCAATGGGCCAAAAACATTCAGTACTTC
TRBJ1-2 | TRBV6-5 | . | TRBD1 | CASRRTGLDGYTF | TGTGCCAGCAGACGGACAGGGCTTGATGGCTACACCTTC
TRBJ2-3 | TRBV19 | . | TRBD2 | CASSRSGLAGSPDTQYF | TGTGCCAGTAGTAGATCGGGACTAGCGGGGAGCCCAGATACGCAGTATTTT
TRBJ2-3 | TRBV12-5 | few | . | CASGLESREDQPTDTQYF | TGTGCTAGTGGTTTGGAATCCAGGGAGGACCAACCCACAGATACGCAGTATTTT
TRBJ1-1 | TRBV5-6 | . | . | CASSFRGGTEAFF | TGTGCCAGCAGCTTTCGGGGGGGCACTGAAGCTTTCTTT
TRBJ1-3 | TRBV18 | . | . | CASSPELSGNTIYF | TGTGCCAGCTCACCGGAGCTTTCTGGAAACACCATATATTTT